The 5 T cell receptor beta chains listed next were all sequenced from one sample in a study of T cells in Graves' hyperthyroidism and ophthalmopathy. RNA transcripts were the template for amplifying TCR beta CDR3 regions. In the first-round RT-PCR of the TCR CDR3, the HTBI primer set was used. MiXCR was run by TCRdb on the multiplex PCR reads, yielding one entry per CDR3 protein. This sample has 490,000 or so distinct CDR3 sequences, with about 20% found just once. The sequencing input was blood. These receptors came from a woman aged 70-85 years with Graves' ophthalmopathy.

This chain uses TRBV19 with TRBJ2-1; 12 nucleotides match TRBD2. The germline CDR1 and CDR2 sequences are LNHDA and SQIVND (reference sequence). J was trimmed by 4 bases and V by 3 bases; bases with no gene match: 13. The CDR3 sequence is 19 residues long. The CDR3 is CASSISPTSGTSGYNEQFF. In DNA, the CDR3 is TGTGCCAGTAGTATTTCGCCGACCTCCGGGACTAGCGGGTACAATGAGCAGTTCTTC.

The rearrangement links TRBV6-4 to TRBJ2-3; 8 nucleotides align to TRBD2. This CDR3 comprises 20 residues. In germline, CDR1 is MRHNA, CDR2 SNTAGT. J was trimmed by 4 bases and V by 0 bases; bases with no gene match: 18. CDR3 region: CASSDSSYYEAGARSDTQYF. As DNA, the CDR3 is TGTGCCAGCAGTGACTCATCGTACTATGAAGCGGGAGCTAGGTCAGATACGCAGTATTTT.

The gene calls are TRBV20-1 and TRBJ2-1; 9 bases agree with TRBD2. Germline-derived CDR1 and CDR2 are DFQATT and SNEGSKA (reference sequence). Trimming removed 7 bases from V and 3 bases from J; junction bases left unmatched: 7. There are 14 residues in the CDR3. The CDR3 nucleotides are TGCAGTGTGGCGGGAGGGGCGATCTACAATGAGCAGTTCTTC. Its protein product is CSVAGGAIYNEQFF.

J is TRBJ2-4 and V is TRBV29-1, with 9 bases lining up with TRBD2. V was clipped by 5 bases and J by 7 bases; unmatched bases: 3. The CDR3 runs 12 residues. CDR1 is SQVTM, CDR2 ANQGSEA, per germline. CDR3 sequence (DNA): TGCAGCGTTCTAGCGGGACACAACATTCAGTACTTC. This codes for CSVLAGHNIQYF.

The rearrangement links TRBV19 to TRBJ1-6, with a possible D match to TRBD1 (5 bases). CDR1 is LNHDA, CDR2 SQIVND, per germline (reference sequence). The V gene lost 3 bases and the J gene lost 12 bases, with 12 bases spanning the gap. The CDR3 has 13 residues. DNA for the CDR3: TGTGCCAGTAGTATCAGCAGGGCCGAACCCCTCCACTTT. It specifies CASSISRAEPLHF.